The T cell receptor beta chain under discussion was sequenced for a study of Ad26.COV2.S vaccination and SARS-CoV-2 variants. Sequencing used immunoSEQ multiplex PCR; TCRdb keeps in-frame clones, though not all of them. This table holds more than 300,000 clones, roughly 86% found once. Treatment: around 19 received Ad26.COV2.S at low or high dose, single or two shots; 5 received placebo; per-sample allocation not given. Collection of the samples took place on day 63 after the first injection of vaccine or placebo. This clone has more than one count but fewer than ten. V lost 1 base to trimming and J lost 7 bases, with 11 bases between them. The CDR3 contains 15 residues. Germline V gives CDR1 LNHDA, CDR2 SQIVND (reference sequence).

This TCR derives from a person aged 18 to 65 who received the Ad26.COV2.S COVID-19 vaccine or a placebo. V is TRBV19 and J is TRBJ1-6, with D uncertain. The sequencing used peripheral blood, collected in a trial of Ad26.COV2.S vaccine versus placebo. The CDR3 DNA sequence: TGTGCCAGTAGTATAGTCCCGACACAGAATTCACCCCTCCACTTT. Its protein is CASSIVPTQNSPLHF. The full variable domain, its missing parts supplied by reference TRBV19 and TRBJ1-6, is DGGITQSPKYLFRKEGQNVTLSCEQNLNHDAMYWYRQDPGQGLRLIYYSQIVNDFQKGDIAEGYSVSREKKESFPLTVTSAQKNPTAFYLCASSIVPTQNSPLHFGNGTRLTVT.